The rows below give T cell receptor beta chains drawn from one sample of a study of long-term antiretroviral therapy in people with HIV. The method was immunoSEQ multiplex PCR; TCRdb's version includes in-frame clones alone and lacks a portion of them. Of about 14,000 clones listed, about 84% are singletons. This material consisted of unsorted PBMCs, taken 1.8 years before starting antiretroviral therapy. These receptors came from a woman in her 40s with HIV. Both conserved end residues are part of each CDR3. Each record gives: clone size, J gene, D gene, V gene, CDR3 DNA, CDR3 protein. D genes are given only for firm matches. Some rows mark clone size as missing; the rest say once, few, many or name a class of expanded clone.

>once|TRBJ2-2|TRBD1|TRBV27
TGTGCCAGCAGTTTACCCACCGGGACAGGGGCGCGGACCGGGGAGCTGTTTTTT
CASSLPTGTGARTGELFF
>-|TRBJ2-7|-|TRBV5-1
TGCGCCAGCAGCTTACAGGAGCCCGCCTACGAGCAGTACTTC
CASSLQEPAYEQYF
>once|TRBJ1-1|-|TRBV11-2
TGTGCCAGCAGCTCCCCAGGGTACGACACTGAAGCTTTCTTT
CASSSPGYDTEAFF
>-|TRBJ1-4|-|TRBV6-1
TGTGCCAGCAGTGAAACCGACAGAACTAATGAAAAACTGTTTTTT
CASSETDRTNEKLFF
>once|TRBJ1-5|-|TRBV23-1
TGCGCCAGCCGGAAAGGTCAGCCCCAGCATTTT
CASRKGQPQHF
>once|TRBJ2-7|TRBD2|TRBV27
TGTGCCAGCCATCCCGGGGGGAGCTCCTACGAGCAGTACTTC
CASHPGGSSYEQYF
>-|TRBJ2-3|-|TRBV13
TGTGCCAGCAGCGTCAGTTACACAGATACGCAGTATTTT
CASSVSYTDTQYF
>-|TRBJ2-5|-|TRBV27
TGTGCCAGCAGTTGGGAAGGGGGAGAGACCCAGTACTTC
CASSWEGGETQYF
>-|TRBJ2-5|-|TRBV5-4
TGTGCCAGCAGCTTGCTTGGGCAAGAGACCCAGTACTTC
CASSLLGQETQYF
>-|TRBJ2-7|TRBD1|TRBV6-6
TGTGCCAGCAGGCTAGGGACAGACTACGAGCAGTACTTC
CASRLGTDYEQYF
>-|TRBJ2-5|-|TRBV6-5
TGTGCCAGCAGTTACTCGAACCAAGCCCCTTCGCAGACCCAGTACTTC
CASSYSNQAPSQTQYF
>-|TRBJ1-5|-|TRBV28
TGTGCCAGCAGAATCGCCTATCAATGGAATAGCAATCAGCCCCAGCATTTT
CASRIAYQWNSNQPQHF
>-|TRBJ2-5|TRBD2|TRBV7-7
TGTGCTAGCAGCCCTAGCGGAGAGACCCAGTACTTC
CASSPSGETQYF
>-|TRBJ2-3|-|TRBV27
TGTGCCAGCAGTTACAAAACAGGGAGGGAGCAGTATTTT
CASSYKTGREQYF
>-|TRBJ1-4|-|TRBV29-1
TGCAGCGTTGATCTGGGGGAGGGGAATGAAAAACTGTTTTTT
CSVDLGEGNEKLFF
>-|TRBJ2-1|-|TRBV9
TGTGCCAGCAGCCTAAACTCGGATGAGCAGTTCTTC
CASSLNSDEQFF
>-|TRBJ1-1|-|TRBV18
TGTGCCAGCTCACCCGGGTGGGACACTGAAGCTTTCTTT
CASSPGWDTEAFF
>-|TRBJ2-3|TRBD2|TRBV11-1
TGTGCCAGCAGCCTTCTAGCGGGAGGAGCAGATACGCAGTATTTT
CASSLLAGGADTQYF
>-|TRBJ1-1|-|TRBV7-9
TGTGCCAGCAGCTCTACAGGGAAGGGGACTGAAGCTTTCTTT
CASSSTGKGTEAFF
>-|TRBJ1-5|TRBD1|TRBV10-2
TGCGCCAGTACCTCTGACCGGGACAGGGACCAGCCCCAGCATTTT
CASTSDRDRDQPQHF
>once|TRBJ2-2|TRBD1|TRBV7-2
TGTGCCAGCAGCCCAATGGGACAGCACACCGGGGAGCTGTTTTTT
CASSPMGQHTGELFF
>-|TRBJ1-1|-|TRBV11-2
TGTGCCAGCAGCTTACCCGGGACACTGAACACTGAAGCTTTCTTT
CASSLPGTLNTEAFF
>-|TRBJ2-7|TRBD1|TRBV27
TGTGCCAGCAACCACAGGGGTGTGCAGTACTTC
CASNHRGVQYF
>-|TRBJ2-7|TRBD1|TRBV11-2
TGTGCCAGCAGCCCTAGGACAGGGCCCTATTCTACGGGTGAGCAGTACTTC
CASSPRTGPYSTGEQYF
>-|TRBJ2-7|TRBD1|TRBV5-6
TGTGCCAGCAGCTCCTTCCTAAAGGGGGCTTACGAGCAGTACTTC
CASSSFLKGAYEQYF
>once|TRBJ2-3|TRBD1|TRBV18
TGTGCCAGCTCTGCCGACAGGGGGTCAGATACGCAGTATTTT
CASSADRGSDTQYF
>-|TRBJ2-7|-|TRBV6-5
TGTGCCAGCAAGAGAGACAATTACGAGCAGTACTTC
CASKRDNYEQYF
>-|TRBJ2-7|TRBD2|TRBV10-3
TGTGCCATCAGTCCGGGACGGGAGGACGAGCAGTACTTC
CAISPGREDEQYF
>-|TRBJ2-3|-|TRBV6-5
TGTGCCAGCAGACCTACGGCGGTGATCACAGATACGCAGTATTTT
CASRPTAVITDTQYF
>-|TRBJ1-5|-|TRBV2
TGTGCCAGCAGTACGGGCAATCAGCCCCAGCATTTT
CASSTGNQPQHF
>-|TRBJ2-3|-|TRBV5-1
TGCGCCAGCAGCTTGTCAGTTTTGACAGATACGCAGTATTTT
CASSLSVLTDTQYF
>-|TRBJ2-1|-|TRBV9
TGTGCCAGCAGCGTAGGGACCGGGAGCCTCAATGAGCAGTTCTTC
CASSVGTGSLNEQFF
>-|TRBJ2-1|-|TRBV5-1
TGCGCCAGCAGCTTGGCGGGACTCATTAATGAGCAGTTCTTC
CASSLAGLINEQFF
>-|TRBJ1-4|-|TRBV7-9
TGTGCCAGCAGCTTTCTCGAGGACATTGATGAAAAACTGTTTTTT
CASSFLEDIDEKLFF
>-|TRBJ2-7|-|TRBV6-1
TGTGCCAGCAGTGAGAGGACCGTAAGGGCTTCCGAGCAGTACTTC
CASSERTVRASEQYF
>-|TRBJ2-1|-|TRBV2
TGTGCCAGCAGGACCGACTCAAACAATGAGCAGTTCTTC
CASRTDSNNEQFF
>-|TRBJ2-5|-|TRBV6-1
TGTGCCAGCAGCCTTGGGGAGACCCAGTACTTC
CASSLGETQYF
>-|TRBJ2-7|-|TRBV7-9
TGTGCCAGCAGTCCCGGCCCAGACCCCTACGAGCAGTACTTC
CASSPGPDPYEQYF
>few|TRBJ2-1|-|TRBV19
TGTGCCAGTAGTATAGGACTAGACAATGAGCAGTTCTTC
CASSIGLDNEQFF
>few|TRBJ2-7|-|TRBV4-2
TGTGCCAGCAGCCACCCCGGGGTCGACGAGCAGTACTTC
CASSHPGVDEQYF
>few|TRBJ2-1|-|TRBV6-1
TGTGCCAGCAGTGAAGCTAATCCTCGGTCAGGGGCAAACTCCTACAATGAGCAGTTCTTC
CASSEANPRSGANSYNEQFF
>-|TRBJ1-2|-|TRBV28
TGTGCCAGCAGTTCCTCGGGAGATTATGGCTACACCTTC
CASSSSGDYGYTF
>-|TRBJ2-3|TRBD2|TRBV5-1
TGCGCCAGCAGCTCCTCGGGGCGGGAGGCTCTTCCTACAGATACGCAGTATTTT
CASSSSGREALPTDTQYF
>-|TRBJ1-1|TRBD1|TRBV7-9
TGTGCCAGCAGTTCCTCCAACAGGGGAGCCGATGAAGCTTTCTTT
CASSSSNRGADEAFF
>-|TRBJ2-2|-|TRBV19
TGTGCCAGTAGTATTCCCAGGGGCTTCAGCACCGGGGAGCTGTTTTTT
CASSIPRGFSTGELFF
>-|TRBJ2-1|-|TRBV15
TGTGCCACCAGCAGAGATTTGGACGCCTACTACAATGAGCAGTTCTTC
CATSRDLDAYYNEQFF
>few|TRBJ2-1|TRBD1|TRBV11-3
TGTGCCAGCAGCTTAGCGTCCGGGACCGTAGGGGGCGAGCAGTTCTTC
CASSLASGTVGGEQFF
>-|TRBJ1-2|-|TRBV5-1
TGCGCCAGCAGCCTGGGACCACGGGGTACCTATGGCTACACCTTC
CASSLGPRGTYGYTF
>few|TRBJ2-1|-|TRBV6-5
TGTGCCAGCAGTTACTCGACCATATACAATGAGCAGTTCTTC
CASSYSTIYNEQFF